The source of this T cell receptor beta chain is a study of T cell responses to AZD1222 COVID-19 vaccine. Across the whole study: The study pooled second doses at about 4 or about 12 weeks. Study observations and caveats: Donors were mostly white British, more females; clonal diversity possibly underestimated. Close to half of all spike-specific TCRs reportedly target regions of the variants that are unmutated.

This clone was seen more than once but under ten times. Antigen unknown. CDR1 LNHDA and CDR2 SQIVND come from the germline V gene (reference sequence). V lost 7 bases and J 3 bases, leaving 10 bases between the germline ends. The CDR3 has 13 residues. The method was immunoSEQ multiplex PCR; TCRdb's version includes in-frame clones alone and lacks a portion of them. The table lists approximately 71,000 clones, about 80% of them singletons. This material consisted of peripheral blood, taken on day 0 of AZD1222 vaccination. This clonotype was obtained from an adult in good health. The gene calls are TRBV19 and TRBJ1-3; the D is unclear. CDR3 sequence: CASTGAVGNTIYF. The CDR3 nucleotides read TGTGCCAGTACCGGAGCTGTTGGAAACACCATATATTTT.